The present T cell receptor (beta chain) was sequenced within a study of neurological immune-mediated disorders. Findings and caveats of the study: Repertoires from 18 of 34 multiple sclerosis patients grouped phylogenetically into a related-CDR3 cluster, suggesting a possible signature.

A total of 2 million PBMCs stored at -80 degrees C provided the unsorted libraries. This clonotype occurred many times. Its matching antigen is unknown. Germline V CDR1 and CDR2: SGHRS, YFSETQ. Trimming removed 2 bases at V and 3 bases at J, with 12 bases between. The CDR3 totals 15 residues. The authors produced cDNA by 5'RACE using 10-nucleotide random UMIs. Every sequencing run returned over 190 million TCR-beta sequences, which were derived from 15-18 subjects. From the 5' RACE reads, TCRdb called clonotypes with MiXCR, one entry per CDR3 protein. The table lists over 45,000 distinct CDR3 sequences, around 2.9% of them singletons.

The sequenced sample consisted of PBMCs. The V call is TRBV5-1, the J call TRBJ1-5, with TRBD1 as a possible D gene (5 bases). The source is a woman in her 50s with multiple sclerosis. The CDR3 sequence: CASSFDAGPNQPQHF. As DNA, the CDR3 is TGCGCCAGCAGCTTTGATGCAGGGCCCAATCAGCCCCAGCATTTT.